This TCR beta chain was sequenced during a study of cytomegalovirus exposure and HLA in healthy donors. Overall study: Most donors, roughly 84% of 350 to 450 genotyped, fell in the Caucasian-associated ancestry cluster.

Looked up from germline, CDR1 is MNHEY and CDR2 is SVGAGI. The CDR3 extends over 14 amino acids. Study-wide results and limits: TCR beta chains associated with HLA were, in a later analysis, more clonally expanded than equally common others.

As regards this clone: Its antigen is not identified. One end of the junction varies from germline; a read error may be responsible.

The PCR was carried out with 60 Vbeta primers and 13 Jbeta primers. The method was immunoSEQ multiplex PCR; TCRdb's version includes in-frame clones alone and lacks a portion of them. Among around 160,000 clones listed, approximately 80% were seen once. The donors (healthy individuals) were bone marrow donors. This chain uses TRBV6-5 with TRBJ1-6, with D unclear. The sequenced sample consisted of PBMCs. This receptor was taken from a woman aged 40 to 50 in good health and CMV-seropositive. DNA for the CDR3: TGTGCCAGCAGGATCGAGGGAAGTGGTTCACCCTTCCACTTT. It translates to CASRIEGSGSPFHF.